Each of the 16 T cell receptor beta chains below was sequenced from the same sample in a study of blood T cell repertoires in COVID-19. TCRdb's copy holds only in-frame clones and misses some; the assay was immunoSEQ multiplex PCR. The repertoire includes 300,000 to 500,000 clones, around 90% of them detected once, and around 1.9% sits in the top ten. Source material: PBMCs or T cells enriched from blood (not recorded which). The receptor source for this set is a woman aged 40 to 49 with acute COVID-19.

V is TRBV2 and J is TRBJ1-5; D possibly corresponds to TRBD1 (5 bases). CDR1 and CDR2 from the germline V gene are SNHLY and FYNNEI. Trimming removed 6 bases from V and 2 bases from J, with 14 bases in between. This CDR3 region has 15 residues. The CDR3: CASRPYRQGNQPQHF. The CDR3 DNA reads as TGTGCCAGCAGGCCTTACAGGCAGGGCAATCAGCCCCAGCATTTT.

Comments on this clone: This same CDR3 is encoded by further DNA sequences in the sample. The chain recombines TRBV9 with TRBJ2-3; a possible D gene is TRBD1 (6 bases). The CDR3 totals 13 residues. V was shortened by 7 bases and J by 0 bases, with 9 bases between the two germline ends. Germline V CDR1 and CDR2: SGDLS, YYNGEE. The CDR3 DNA reads TGTGCCAGCGGGGGCCGAAGCACAGATACGCAGTATTTT. This sequence encodes CASGGRSTDTQYF. The complete variable domain, with remaining parts taken from reference TRBV9 and TRBJ2-3, reads DSGVTQTPKHLITATGQRVTLRCSPRSGDLSVYWYQQSLDQGLQFLIQYYNGEERAKGNILERFSAQQFPDLHSELNLSSLELGDSALYFCASGGRSTDTQYFGPGTRLTVL.

V and J are TRBV10-3 and TRBJ2-3; D remains ambiguous. In germline, CDR1 is ENHRY, CDR2 SYGVKD. V dropped 3 bases and J dropped 0 bases, with 7 bases sitting between them. The CDR3 contains 14 residues. CDR3 residues: CAISEVTSTDTQYF. The CDR3 nucleotides are TGTGCCATCAGTGAAGTTACTAGCACAGATACGCAGTATTTT.

This CDR3 is CAWSPYSGAPGGYTF. CDR3 sequence (DNA): TGTGCCTGGAGTCCCTACTCAGGGGCCCCGGGAGGCTACACCTTC. V usage is TRBV30 and J usage is TRBJ1-2; D perhaps matches TRBD1 (6 bases). V lost 2 bases and J lost 8, with 21 bases in between. Per the germline V gene, CDR1 is GTSNPN and CDR2 is SVGIG (reference sequence). The CDR3 sequence is 15 residues long.

CDR3 coding DNA: TGTGCCAGCAGCTTAGAGCAGGGGGAGATCTTCTGCCCCTTTTCGTTTAAAGAGACCCAGTACTTC. Protein product: CASSLEQGEIFCPFSFKETQYF. The rearrangement links TRBV7-7 to TRBJ2-5, with TRBD1 matching over 7 bases. Germline lookup yields CDR1 SSHAT and CDR2 FNYEAQ (reference sequence). The CDR3 runs 22 residues. V dropped 1 base and J dropped 3; count of bases not matched to a gene: 26.

This sequence joins TRBV29-1 and TRBJ2-5; no clear D gene. The CDR3 is 10 residues long. V lost 7 bases and J lost 3, with 6 bases in between. CDR1 is SQVTM, CDR2 ANQGSEA, per germline. CDR3 amino acids: CSGIEETQYF. The CDR3 DNA follows: TGCAGCGGCATAGAAGAGACCCAGTACTTC.

This rearrangement joins TRBV7-7 to TRBJ2-2, with 9 positions matching TRBD2. Germline assignment: CDR1 SSHAT and CDR2 FNYEAQ (reference sequence). V was clipped by 5 bases and J by 3 bases; unmatched bases: 7. The CDR3 runs to 16 residues. CDR3 sequence (DNA): TGTGCCAGCAGCCCGTTAGCGGGGGCCCACACCGGGGAGCTGTTTTTT. Translation: CASSPLAGAHTGELFF.

V is TRBV28 and J is TRBJ2-6; D might be TRBD1 (6 bases). The CDR3 extends over 17 amino acids. V lost 5 bases to trimming and J lost 0 bases, with 14 bases between them. CDR1 and CDR2 from the germline V gene are MDHEN and SYDVKM. The CDR3: CASSLRQAGSGANVLTF. The CDR3 coding sequence is TGTGCCAGCAGTCTAAGACAGGCGGGCTCTGGGGCCAACGTCCTGACTTTC.

The chain couples TRBV27 to TRBJ2-3; 7 nucleotides match TRBD1. Germline loops: CDR1 MNHEY, CDR2 SMNVEV (reference sequence). Germline trimming cut 4 bases from V and 6 bases from J; bases unmatched to any gene: 16. The CDR3 has 17 amino acids. For the CDR3, the DNA is TGTGCCAGCAGTTCTCTAATACGGACAGGCGAGGCGGATACGCAGTATTTT. Residues: CASSSLIRTGEADTQYF.

The rearrangement uses TRBV14 and TRBJ1-1; D is undetermined. Trimming shortened V by 2 bases and J by 0 bases, and 4 bases separated the two germline ends. CDR1 and CDR2 from the germline V gene are SGHDN and FVKESK. The CDR3 runs to 13 residues. The CDR3 loop is CASSQIMNTEAFF. Here the CDR3 DNA reads TGTGCCAGCAGCCAAATCATGAACACTGAAGCTTTCTTT.

V usage is TRBV20-1 and J usage is TRBJ2-2; D possibly corresponds to TRBD2 (5 bases). CDR3 length equals 13 residues. Per germline, CDR1 DFQATT and CDR2 SNEGSKA (reference sequence). Trimming stripped 3 bases from V and 5 bases from J, with 10 bases between. The CDR3 DNA sequence: TGCAGTGCTAGTGGGGAGCAAACCGGGGAGCTGTTTTTT. Protein sequence: CSASGEQTGELFF.

The CDR3 region is CASSPRTYQETQYF. The CDR3 DNA sequence: TGTGCCAGCAGCCCCCGGACATACCAAGAGACCCAGTACTTC. J is TRBJ2-5 and V is TRBV14, with D perhaps matching TRBD1 (5 bases). Between the trimmed V and J ends, which lost 4 bases and 0 bases, there was a span of 9 bases. CDR1 and CDR2 from the germline V gene are SGHDN and FVKESK. CDR3 length: 14 residues.

This clone was detected once. The chain is built from TRBV6-6 and TRBJ2-7; D may be TRBD1 (6 bases). Germline assignment: CDR1 MNHNY and CDR2 SVGAGI (reference sequence). Trimming removed 6 bases from V and 2 bases from J, with 17 bases in between. The CDR3 sequence is 15 residues long. CDR3 nucleotide sequence: TGTGCCAGCAGCCAACAGGACAGTCCCGCCTACGAGCAGTACTTC. This gives the protein CASSQQDSPAYEQYF.

The V gene is TRBV10-1, the J gene TRBJ2-1; D not certain. Trimming stripped 4 bases from V and 0 bases from J, with 19 bases between. CDR1 is WNHNN and CDR2 is SYGVQD in the germline V gene (reference sequence). The CDR3 is made up of 18 amino acids. CDR3: CASSAVGLGISSYNEQFF. The CDR3 coding sequence is TGCGCCAGCAGTGCGGTCGGCCTAGGAATAAGCTCCTACAATGAGCAGTTCTTC.

The V call is TRBV5-1, the J call TRBJ1-1; D gene uncertain. The V end was cut by 3 bases, the J end by 1 base, with 13 bases between. The germline V gene encodes CDR1 SGHRS and CDR2 YFSETQ. The length of the CDR3 is 15 residues. The CDR3 DNA follows: TGCGCCAGCAGCTCTTCTGTTACTAAGAACACTGAAGCTTTCTTT. This codes for CASSSSVTKNTEAFF.

The chain couples TRBV2 to TRBJ2-5, with 8 bases identical to TRBD2. J was trimmed by 4 bases and V by 8 bases; bases with no gene match: 9. CDR1 is SNHLY, CDR2 FYNNEI, per germline. The CDR3 has 14 residues. The CDR3 is CASVLGGASETQYF. The CDR3 DNA reads as TGTGCCAGCGTTCTCGGGGGGGCCTCAGAGACCCAGTACTTC.